One and the same sample provided the 3 T cell receptor beta chains below, sequenced in a study of shared clonotypes between healthy human individuals. Assay: immunoSEQ multiplex PCR; the TCRdb copy retains only in-frame clones and omits some. The data hold 2 million or so clones, with 95% observed a single time. Sequencing used naive CD4+ T cells sorted from blood. Subset defined: CD45RA+ positively selected. Source of these receptors: a man younger than 30 in good health.

This clone has just one count. This chain links TRBV5-1 with TRBJ2-1; D may be TRBD1 or TRBD2 (5 bases each). The CDR3 spans 12 residues. CDR1 SGHRS and CDR2 YFSETQ come from the germline V gene. Trimming pared 0 bases from V and 9 bases from J, leaving 7 bases between. CDR3 nucleotides: TGCGCCAGCAGCTTGGCTGGGACTGAGCAGTTCTTC. Protein product: CASSLAGTEQFF.

The rearrangement joins TRBV6-1 to TRBJ2-2; no firm D call. This CDR3 spans 10 amino acids. In germline, CDR1 is MNHNS, CDR2 SASEGT. The germline V and J ends were trimmed by 2 bases and 13 bases, with 5 bases remaining between them. The CDR3 sequence: CASSESGLFF. DNA of the CDR3: TGTGCCAGCAGTGAATCGGGGCTGTTTTTT.

This clone was seen only a few times. V usage is TRBV6-1 and J usage is TRBJ1-5; no clear D. The V end lost 6 bases, the J end lost 3 bases, and 15 bases lay between the germline ends. CDR3 size: 15 residues. Germline CDR1 and CDR2: MNHNS and SASEGT. CDR3 protein: CASRATGSFNQPQHF. The CDR3 DNA is TGTGCCAGCAGAGCCACCGGGAGCTTCAATCAGCCCCAGCATTTT.